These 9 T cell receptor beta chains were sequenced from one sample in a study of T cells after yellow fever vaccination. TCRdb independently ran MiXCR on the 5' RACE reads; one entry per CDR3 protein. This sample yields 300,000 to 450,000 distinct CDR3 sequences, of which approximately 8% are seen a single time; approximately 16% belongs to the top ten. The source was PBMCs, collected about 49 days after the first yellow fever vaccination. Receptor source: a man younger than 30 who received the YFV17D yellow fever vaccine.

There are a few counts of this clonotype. CDR3 nucleotide sequence: TGCAGCGTCACCGGGACAGGGGGTATCGAGCAGTACTTC. Protein sequence: CSVTGTGGIEQYF. J is TRBJ2-7 and V is TRBV29-1; TRBD1 matches at 11 bases. The ends lost 6 bases at V and 6 bases at J; junction bases unmatched: 7. Looked up from germline, CDR1 is SQVTM and CDR2 is ANQGSEA. The CDR3 contains 13 residues.

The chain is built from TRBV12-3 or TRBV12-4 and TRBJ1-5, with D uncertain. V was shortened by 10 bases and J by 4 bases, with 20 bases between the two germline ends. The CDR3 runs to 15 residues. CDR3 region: CATHEPGDSNQPQHF. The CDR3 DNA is TGTGCCACCCACGAACCGGGAGATTCAAATCAGCCCCAGCATTTT.

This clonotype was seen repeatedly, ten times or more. The CDR3 DNA reads TGCGCCAGCAGCCGGGGACAGGGTAATGAAAAACTGTTTTTT. Translating it yields CASSRGQGNEKLFF. V usage is TRBV5-1 and J usage is TRBJ1-4, with 9 bases fitting TRBD1. This CDR3 is 14 amino acids long. From germline, CDR1 is SGHRS and CDR2 YFSETQ. Trimming removed 4 bases from V and 4 bases from J; junction bases left unmatched: 2.

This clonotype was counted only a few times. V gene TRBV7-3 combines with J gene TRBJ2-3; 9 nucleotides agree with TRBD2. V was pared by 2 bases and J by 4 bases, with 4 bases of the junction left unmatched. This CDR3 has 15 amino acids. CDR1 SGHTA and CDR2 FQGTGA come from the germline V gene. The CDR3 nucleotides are TGTGCCAGCAGCTTAGTTGCGGGGGGGCCAGATACGCAGTATTTT. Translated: CASSLVAGGPDTQYF. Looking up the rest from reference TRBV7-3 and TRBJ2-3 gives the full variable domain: GAGVSQTPSNKVTEKGKYVELRCDPISGHTALYWYRQSLGQGPEFLIYFQGTGAADDSGLPNDRFFAVRPEGSVSTLKIQRTERGDSAVYLCASSLVAGGPDTQYFGPGTRLTVL.

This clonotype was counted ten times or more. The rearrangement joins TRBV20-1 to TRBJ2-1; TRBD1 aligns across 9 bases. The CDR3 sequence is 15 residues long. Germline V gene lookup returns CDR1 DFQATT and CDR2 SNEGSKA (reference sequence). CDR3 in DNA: TGCAGGGGGACAGGGATCGAAAACTCCTACAATGAGCAGTTCTTC. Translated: CRGTGIENSYNEQFF.

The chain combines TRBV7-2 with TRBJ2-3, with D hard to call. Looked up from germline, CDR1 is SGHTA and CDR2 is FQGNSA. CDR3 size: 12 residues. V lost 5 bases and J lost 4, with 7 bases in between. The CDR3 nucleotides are TGTGCCAGCAGCCCGTATGCAGATACGCAGTATTTT. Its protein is CASSPYADTQYF.

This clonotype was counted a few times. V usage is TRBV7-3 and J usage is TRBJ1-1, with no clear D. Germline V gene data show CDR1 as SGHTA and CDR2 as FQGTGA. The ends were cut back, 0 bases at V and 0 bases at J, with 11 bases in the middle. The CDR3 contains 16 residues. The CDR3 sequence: CASSLTAANMNTEAFF. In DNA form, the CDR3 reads TGTGCCAGCAGCTTAACTGCAGCGAACATGAACACTGAAGCTTTCTTT. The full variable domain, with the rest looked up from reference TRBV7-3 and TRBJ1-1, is GAGVSQTPSNKVTEKGKYVELRCDPISGHTALYWYRQSLGQGPEFLIYFQGTGAADDSGLPNDRFFAVRPEGSVSTLKIQRTERGDSAVYLCASSLTAANMNTEAFFGQGTRLTVV.

CDR3 amino acids: CSARESRAGQPQHF. The CDR3 nucleotides read TGCAGTGCTAGAGAATCCCGGGCCGGGCAGCCCCAGCATTTT. V is TRBV20-1 and J is TRBJ1-5, with unresolved D. Germline CDR1 DFQATT, CDR2 SNEGSKA (reference sequence). The CDR3 spans 14 residues. V was cut by 0 bases and J by 7 bases, with 13 bases left in between.

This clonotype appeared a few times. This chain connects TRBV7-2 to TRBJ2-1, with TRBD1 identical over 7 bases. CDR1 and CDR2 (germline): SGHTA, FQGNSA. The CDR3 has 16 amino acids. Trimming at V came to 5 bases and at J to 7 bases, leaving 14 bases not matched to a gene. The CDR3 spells CASSTNPPGQRNEQFF. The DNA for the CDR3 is TGTGCCAGCAGCACAAACCCTCCGGGACAGAGGAATGAGCAGTTCTTC.